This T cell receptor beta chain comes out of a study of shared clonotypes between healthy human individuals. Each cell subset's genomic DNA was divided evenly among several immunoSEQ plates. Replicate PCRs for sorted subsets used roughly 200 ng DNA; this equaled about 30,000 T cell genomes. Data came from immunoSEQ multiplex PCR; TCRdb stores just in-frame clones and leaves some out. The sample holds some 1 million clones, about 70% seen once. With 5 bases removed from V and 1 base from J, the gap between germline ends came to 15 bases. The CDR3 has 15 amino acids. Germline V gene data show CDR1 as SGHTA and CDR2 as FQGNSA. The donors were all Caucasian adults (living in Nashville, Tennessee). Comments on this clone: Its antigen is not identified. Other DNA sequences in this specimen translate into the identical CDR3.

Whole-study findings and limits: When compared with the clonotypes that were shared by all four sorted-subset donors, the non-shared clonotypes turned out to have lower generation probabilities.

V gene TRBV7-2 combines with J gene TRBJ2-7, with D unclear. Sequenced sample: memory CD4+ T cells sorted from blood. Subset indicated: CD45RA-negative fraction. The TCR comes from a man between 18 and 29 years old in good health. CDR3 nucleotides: TGTGCCAGCAGCCTAGTAAGCACCTCATCCTACGAGCAGTACTTC. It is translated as CASSLVSTSSYEQYF.